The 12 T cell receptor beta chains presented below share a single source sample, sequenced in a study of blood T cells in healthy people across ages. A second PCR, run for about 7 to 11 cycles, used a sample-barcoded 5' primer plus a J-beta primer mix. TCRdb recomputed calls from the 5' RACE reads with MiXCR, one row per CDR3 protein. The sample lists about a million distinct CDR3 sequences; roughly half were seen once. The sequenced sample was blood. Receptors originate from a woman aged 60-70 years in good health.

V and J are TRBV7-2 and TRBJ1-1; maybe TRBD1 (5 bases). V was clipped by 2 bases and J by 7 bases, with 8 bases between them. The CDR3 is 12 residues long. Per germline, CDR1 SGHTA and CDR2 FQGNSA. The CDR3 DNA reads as TGTGCCAGCAGCTTACTGGGGGGTGAAGCTTTCTTT. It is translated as CASSLLGGEAFF.

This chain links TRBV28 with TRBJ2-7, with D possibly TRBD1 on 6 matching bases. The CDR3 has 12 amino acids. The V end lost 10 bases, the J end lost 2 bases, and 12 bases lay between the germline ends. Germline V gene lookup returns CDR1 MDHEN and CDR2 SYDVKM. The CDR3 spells CATRDTTYEQYF. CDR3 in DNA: TGTGCCACCCGGGACACTACCTACGAGCAGTACTTC.

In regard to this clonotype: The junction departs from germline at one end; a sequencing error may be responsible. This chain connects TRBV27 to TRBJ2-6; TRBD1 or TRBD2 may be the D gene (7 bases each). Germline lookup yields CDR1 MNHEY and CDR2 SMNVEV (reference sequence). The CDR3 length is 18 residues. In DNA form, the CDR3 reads TGTGCCGGCAGTTTATCTTGGGAGGGGGCGTTTGGGGCCAACGTCCTGACTTTC. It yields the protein CAGSLSWEGAFGANVLTF.

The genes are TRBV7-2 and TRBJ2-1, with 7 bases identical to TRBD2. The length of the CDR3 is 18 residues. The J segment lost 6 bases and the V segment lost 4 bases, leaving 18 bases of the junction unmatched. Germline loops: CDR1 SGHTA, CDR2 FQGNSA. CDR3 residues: CASSSHAYYRGGSNEQFF. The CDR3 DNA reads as TGTGCCAGCAGCTCTCATGCCTACTATCGGGGAGGGTCCAATGAGCAGTTCTTC.

The CDR3 reads CSARPSTSTSYNEQFF. CDR3 DNA sequence: TGCAGTGCAAGACCTTCAACCTCCACTTCCTACAATGAGCAGTTCTTC. V usage is TRBV20-1 and J usage is TRBJ2-1; D gene ambiguous. The CDR3 is made up of 16 amino acids. V was cut by 6 bases and J by 1 base, with 19 bases left in between. Germline CDR1 is DFQATT and CDR2 is SNEGSKA (reference sequence).

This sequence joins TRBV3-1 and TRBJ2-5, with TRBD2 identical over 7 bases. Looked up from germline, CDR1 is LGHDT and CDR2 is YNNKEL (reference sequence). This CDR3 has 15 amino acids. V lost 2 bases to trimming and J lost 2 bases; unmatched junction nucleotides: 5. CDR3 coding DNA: TGTGCCAGCAGCCAACCAGGACTAGGGCAAGAGACCCAGTACTTC. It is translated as CASSQPGLGQETQYF.

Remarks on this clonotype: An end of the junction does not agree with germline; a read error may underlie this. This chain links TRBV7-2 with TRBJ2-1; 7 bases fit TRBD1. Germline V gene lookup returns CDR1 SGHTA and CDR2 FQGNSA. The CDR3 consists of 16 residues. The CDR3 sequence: CASSLGGTAIYNGQFF. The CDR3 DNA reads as TGTGCCAGCAGCTTAGGAGGGACAGCTATCTACAATGGGCAGTTCTTC.

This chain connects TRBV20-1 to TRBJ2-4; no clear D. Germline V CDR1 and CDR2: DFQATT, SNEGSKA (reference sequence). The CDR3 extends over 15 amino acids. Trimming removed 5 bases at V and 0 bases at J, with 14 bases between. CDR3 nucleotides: TGCAGTGCTCTCCGCGTAGGCCTAGCCAAAAACATTCAGTACTTC. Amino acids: CSALRVGLAKNIQYF.

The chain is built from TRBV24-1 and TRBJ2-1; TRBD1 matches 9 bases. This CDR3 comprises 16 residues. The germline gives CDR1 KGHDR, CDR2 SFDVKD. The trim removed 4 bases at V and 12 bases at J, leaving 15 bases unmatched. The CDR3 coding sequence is TGTGCCACCAGTGACCCCCGGGACAGGGCGCCTTTTGGGCAGTTCTTC. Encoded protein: CATSDPRDRAPFGQFF.

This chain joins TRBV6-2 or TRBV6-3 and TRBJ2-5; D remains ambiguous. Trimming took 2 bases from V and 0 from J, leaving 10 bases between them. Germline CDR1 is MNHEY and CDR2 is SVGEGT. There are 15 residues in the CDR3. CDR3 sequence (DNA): TGTGCCAGCAGTTACCCAGAATGGTACCAAGAGACCCAGTACTTC. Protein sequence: CASSYPEWYQETQYF.

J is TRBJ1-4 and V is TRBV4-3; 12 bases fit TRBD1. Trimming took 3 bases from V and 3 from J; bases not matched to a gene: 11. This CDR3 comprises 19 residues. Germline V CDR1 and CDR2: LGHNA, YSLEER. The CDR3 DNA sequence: TGCGCCAGCAGCCAGATGTCCGGGACAGGGGGCGCCTCTAATGAAAAACTGTTTTTT. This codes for CASSQMSGTGGASNEKLFF.

CDR3 DNA: TGTGCCAGCAGTTACTCCTACCGACTCCCAGGGGCGTCCTACGAGCAGTACTTC. Translation gives CASSYSYRLPGASYEQYF. This rearrangement joins TRBV12-3 or TRBV12-4 to TRBJ2-7, with D possibly matching TRBD1 (6 bases). The V end lost 4 bases, the J end lost 1 base, and 23 bases lay between the germline ends. The CDR3 is 18 residues long.